These 26 T cell receptor beta chains were sequenced from one sample in a study of blood T cell repertoires in COVID-19. The assay was immunoSEQ multiplex PCR, and TCRdb's table has in-frame clones only and misses some. The sample yields about 200,000 clones, over 70% seen once. Sequences were obtained from peripheral blood. These receptors came from a woman older than 75 with acute or convalescent COVID-19.

The J gene is TRBJ2-1, the V gene TRBV3-1 (or the pseudogene TRBV3-2); 11 bases match TRBD2. Germline CDR1 and CDR2: LGHDT and YNNKEL (reference sequence). CDR3 length: 17 residues. V shed 4 bases and J 8 bases; nucleotides not matched to a gene: 13. CDR3: CASSPGLVAGGPHEQFF. CDR3 bases: TGTGCCAGCAGCCCCGGGCTGGTAGCGGGGGGGCCACATGAGCAGTTCTTC.

The chain combines TRBV19 with TRBJ1-1; 8 positions match TRBD1. CDR1 is LNHDA, CDR2 SQIVND, per germline (reference sequence). Trimming took 7 bases from V and 1 from J; bases not matched to a gene: 8. This CDR3 region has 15 residues. This CDR3 is CASTRDRRTNTEAFF. The CDR3 nucleotides are TGTGCCAGTACTAGGGACAGGAGAACGAACACTGAAGCTTTCTTT.

This clone was detected a few times. The rearrangement uses TRBV6-5 and TRBJ2-4, with 7 bases fitting TRBD1. V lost 8 bases, J lost 2 bases, and 6 bases stayed unmatched. The CDR3 runs to 14 residues. CDR1 and CDR2 from the germline V gene are MNHEY and SVGAGI. The CDR3 reads CASGTGDSKNIQYF. Written as DNA, the CDR3 is TGTGCCAGCGGAACAGGGGATTCCAAAAACATTCAGTACTTC.

The chain uses TRBV18 and TRBJ1-1; TRBD1 is a possible D gene (5 bases). This CDR3 contains 14 residues. Trimming stripped 6 bases from V and 0 bases from J, with 11 bases between. Germline V CDR1 and CDR2: KGHSH, LQKENI. The CDR3 loop is CASSRDRMNTEAFF. The CDR3 DNA sequence: TGTGCCAGCTCGCGGGACCGTATGAACACTGAAGCTTTCTTT. Drawing the rest from reference TRBV18 and TRBJ1-1, the complete variable domain is NAGVMQNPRHLVRRRGQEARLRCSPMKGHSHVYWYRQLPEEGLKFMVYLQKENIIDESGMPKERFSAEFPKEGPSILRIQQVVRGDSAAYFCASSRDRMNTEAFFGQGTRLTVV.

The chain couples TRBV5-1 to TRBJ2-1; 10 bases line up with TRBD2. Germline-derived CDR1 and CDR2 are SGHRS and YFSETQ. The CDR3 runs 17 residues. J gave up 2 bases and V 0 bases, and 5 bases lay outside the gene matches. DNA for the CDR3: TGCGCCAGCAGCTTGGAGTTAGCGGGAGGCCCCTACAATGAGCAGTTCTTC. Protein product: CASSLELAGGPYNEQFF.

This rearrangement joins TRBV7-9 to TRBJ2-7; maybe TRBD2 (6 bases). This CDR3 spans 14 amino acids. Germline V gene data show CDR1 as SEHNR and CDR2 as FQNEAQ (reference sequence). The V gene lost 3 bases and the J gene lost 4 bases, with 13 bases spanning the gap. CDR3 nucleotide sequence: TGTGCCAGCAGCTTTTGGGGAGGTAATTACGAGCAGTACTTC. This sequence encodes CASSFWGGNYEQYF.

The J gene is TRBJ2-6, the V gene TRBV7-6; TRBD2 agrees at 13 bases. This CDR3 has 19 amino acids. CDR1 is SGHVS and CDR2 is FNYEAQ in the germline V gene. V trimming: 5 bases; J trimming: 4 bases; junction bases outside the gene matches: 11. The CDR3 here is CASSAGLAGASWGANVLTF. In DNA, the CDR3 is TGTGCCAGCAGCGCCGGACTAGCGGGGGCCTCTTGGGGGGCCAACGTCCTGACTTTC.

The chain carries TRBV7-8 and TRBJ1-1; D gene uncertain. Trimming stripped 0 bases from V and 5 bases from J, with 10 bases between. Germline lookup yields CDR1 SGHVS and CDR2 FQNEAQ. The CDR3 has 14 residues. Here the CDR3 DNA reads TGTGCCAGCAGCTTAGCGGGAGGGAGGACTGAAGCTTTCTTT. Its protein product is CASSLAGGRTEAFF.

The chain joins TRBV5-1 to TRBJ2-7; 12 bases fit TRBD2. The J segment lost 2 bases and the V segment lost 2 bases, leaving 2 bases of the junction unmatched. CDR3 length equals 15 residues. Per the germline V gene, CDR1 is SGHRS and CDR2 is YFSETQ. The CDR3 coding sequence is TGCGCCAGCAGCTTAGGACTAGCGGGACCCTACGAGCAGTACTTC. This gives the protein CASSLGLAGPYEQYF.

The chain has TRBV7-3 and TRBJ2-1; a weak D match, TRBD1 (6 bases). The CDR3 totals 13 residues. V was pared by 1 base and J by 6 bases, with 7 bases between. CDR1 and CDR2 (germline): SGHTA, FQGTGA. Written as DNA, the CDR3 is TGTGCCAGCAGCTTAATGACAGGCAATGAGCAGTTCTTC. Translation gives CASSLMTGNEQFF.

The chain carries TRBV5-1 and TRBJ1-4, with a tentative D call TRBD1 (6 bases). CDR1 SGHRS and CDR2 YFSETQ come from the germline V gene. The CDR3 runs to 16 residues. Trimming pared 4 bases from V and 5 bases from J, leaving 18 bases between. CDR3 amino acids: CASSVHTGLGNEKLFF. Written as DNA, the CDR3 is TGCGCCAGCAGCGTACACACAGGGTTAGGGAATGAAAAACTGTTTTTT.

The genes are TRBV7-9 and TRBJ2-1; D uncertain. Germline V CDR1 and CDR2: SEHNR, FQNEAQ (reference sequence). Deletions cut 1 base from V and 5 bases from J, with 12 bases between. There are 15 residues in the CDR3. The CDR3 DNA sequence: TGTGCCAGCAGCTTAGGAACACCCCCCCACAATGAGCAGTTCTTC. Translated: CASSLGTPPHNEQFF.

The V call is TRBV19, the J call TRBJ1-5; D ambiguous. Trimming cost V 10 bases and J 6 bases, with 16 bases left between them. CDR1 is LNHDA, CDR2 SQIVND, per germline (reference sequence). CDR3 length: 13 amino acids. The CDR3 bases are TGTGCCACCATACGAGAAACGGGTCAGCCCCAGCATTTT. Encoded protein: CATIRETGQPQHF.

The chain joins TRBV6-4 to TRBJ1-4; 8 bases are a match to TRBD1. Germline values: CDR1 MRHNA, CDR2 SNTAGT. This CDR3 spans 17 amino acids. With 5 bases clipped from V and 3 bases from J, the junction kept 11 bases outside the gene matches. The CDR3 region is CASSQVQGAVSNEKLFF. CDR3 DNA sequence: TGTGCCAGCAGTCAAGTTCAGGGGGCCGTATCTAATGAAAAACTGTTTTTT.

The chain carries TRBV7-2 and TRBJ1-5, with D tentatively TRBD1 (6 bases). The CDR3 runs to 14 residues. V gave up 5 bases and J gave up 4 bases, with 12 bases separating them. CDR1 and CDR2 from the germline V gene are SGHTA and FQGNSA. For the CDR3, the DNA is TGTGCCAGCAGCCTAGGACAGAGAAATCAGCCCCAGCATTTT. Translated: CASSLGQRNQPQHF.

The chain joins TRBV7-3 to TRBJ2-7, with 9 nucleotides matching TRBD2. V shed 8 bases and J 3 bases; nucleotides not matched to a gene: 17. The CDR3 is 17 amino acids. Germline values: CDR1 SGHTA, CDR2 FQGTGA. For the CDR3, the DNA is TGTGCCAGCTCCCCGAAAGCCCCGCGGGAGGGGGACTACGAGCAGTACTTC. This sequence encodes CASSPKAPREGDYEQYF.

The CDR3 nucleotides read TGTGCCAGCAGCCAAGGGCCCGAAGAGACCCAGTACTTC. As protein: CASSQGPEETQYF. V is TRBV14 and J is TRBJ2-5; D unresolved. V lost 1 base to trimming and J lost 3 bases, with 6 bases between them. The CDR3 runs to 13 residues. The germline gives CDR1 SGHDN, CDR2 FVKESK.

In its sample, this clone was seen once. The chain has TRBV6-5 and TRBJ1-4, with 7 positions matching TRBD1. From germline, CDR1 is MNHEY and CDR2 SVGAGI. V gave up 7 bases and J gave up 8 bases; unmatched junction bases: 7. This CDR3 contains 13 residues. The CDR3 DNA follows: TGTGCCAGCAAGAGACAGGGTTACGAAAAACTGTTTTTT. Translating gives CASKRQGYEKLFF.

Points on this clone: The same CDR3 arises from other DNA sequences in this sample as well. The rearrangement uses TRBV5-5 and TRBJ1-5, with 7 bases matching TRBD1. Germline V gives CDR1 SGHKS, CDR2 YYEKEE (reference sequence). Losses at the gene ends were 4 bases for V and 1 base for J; bases not matched to a gene: 5. The CDR3 sequence is 15 residues long. The CDR3 region has the DNA TGTGCCAGCAGCCTGACGACAGGGAGCAATCAGCCCCAGCATTTT. Encoded protein: CASSLTTGSNQPQHF.

This clone was counted only a few times. The chain carries TRBV2 and TRBJ1-5; tentative D call: TRBD1 (5 bases). With 3 bases removed from V and 5 bases from J, the gap between germline ends came to 11 bases. Germline assignment: CDR1 SNHLY and CDR2 FYNNEI. The CDR3 totals 14 residues. This CDR3 is CASSDRVRDQPQHF. The CDR3 region has the DNA TGTGCCAGCAGTGACAGGGTAAGGGATCAGCCCCAGCATTTT.

The chain recombines TRBV7-9 with TRBJ2-1; 8 bases are shared with TRBD1. Germline V gives CDR1 SEHNR, CDR2 FQNEAQ (reference sequence). Losses at the gene ends were 7 bases for V and 5 bases for J; bases not matched to a gene: 7. CDR3 length: 14 residues. CDR3 in amino acids: CASNPTTGDNEQFF. Written as DNA, the CDR3 is TGTGCCAGCAACCCTACGACAGGGGACAATGAGCAGTTCTTC. Full variable domain (missing parts from reference TRBV7-9 and TRBJ2-1): DTGVSQNPRHKITKRGQNVTFRCDPISEHNRLYWYRQTLGQGPEFLTYFQNEAQLEKSRLLSDRFSAERPKGSFSTLEIQRTEQGDSAMYLCASNPTTGDNEQFFGPGTRLTVL.

The CDR3 DNA reads as TGTGCCATCAGTCGACAGGGGGGAAAATCGTACGAGCAGTACTTC. Its protein product is CAISRQGGKSYEQYF. J is TRBJ2-7 and V is TRBV10-3; TRBD1 matches at 9 bases. CDR1 is ENHRY, CDR2 SYGVKD, per germline. The CDR3 has 15 residues. Trimming cost V 5 bases and J 4 bases; bases outside gene matches: 9.

The chain recombines TRBV5-6 with TRBJ1-2, with TRBD1 identical over 9 bases. The length of the CDR3 is 13 residues. V was pared by 2 bases and J by 6 bases, with 2 bases of the junction left unmatched. Germline CDR1 SGHDT, CDR2 YYEEEE. This chain's CDR3 is CASSFGQGNGYTF. CDR3 DNA: TGTGCCAGCAGCTTCGGACAGGGGAATGGCTACACCTTC.

The V and J genes are TRBV7-2 and TRBJ2-3; tentatively, D is TRBD2 (5 bases). CDR3 length: 15 residues. V was cut by 7 bases and J by 1 base, with 15 bases left in between. CDR1 and CDR2 from the germline V gene are SGHTA and FQGNSA. CDR3 coding DNA: TGTGCCAGCACCCCCGCGAGGGTGGGCACAGATACGCAGTATTTT. Amino acids: CASTPARVGTDTQYF.

V is TRBV24-1 and J is TRBJ1-3; D is perhaps TRBD1 (5 bases). The germline CDR1 and CDR2 sequences are KGHDR and SFDVKD. The V and J ends lost 3 bases and 2 bases respectively, with 19 bases between them. This CDR3 contains 18 residues. The CDR3 sequence: CATSDPASPGVTGNTIYF. CDR3 nucleotides: TGTGCCACCAGTGATCCTGCTTCCCCGGGGGTAACTGGAAACACCATATATTTT.

The genes are TRBV18 and TRBJ1-3; 7 bases are shared with TRBD1. After removal of 3 bases from V and 1 base from J, the junction contained 6 bases not matched to a gene. Germline V CDR1 and CDR2: KGHSH, LQKENI. The CDR3 loop spans 16 amino acids. The CDR3 DNA reads TGTGCCAGCTCACCCAGACAGACAGGGTCTGGAAACACCATATATTTT. Its translation: CASSPRQTGSGNTIYF. Full variable domain (outside the CDR3, taken from reference TRBV18 and TRBJ1-3): NAGVMQNPRHLVRRRGQEARLRCSPMKGHSHVYWYRQLPEEGLKFMVYLQKENIIDESGMPKERFSAEFPKEGPSILRIQQVVRGDSAAYFCASSPRQTGSGNTIYFGEGSWLTVV.